A single T cell receptor beta chain is shown here with its context. The sample belongs to a study of T cells after somatic rescue of genetic block. Germline assignment: CDR1 LGHNA and CDR2 YNFKEQ. The CDR3 is 17 residues long. The V gene end was trimmed by 2 bases and the J gene end by 1 base; junction bases not matched to a gene: 3. Clones were read by immunoSEQ multiplex PCR, and TCRdb kept only the in-frame ones, dropping some. This sample has about 14,000 clones; approximately 70% occur once, and the top ten carry 14%. The TCR was taken from a boy aged 10-17 years. This chain uses TRBV4-2 with TRBJ2-5; 14 bases fit TRBD2. The sample comprised peripheral blood mononuclear cells (PBMCs). This chain's CDR3 is CASSQTGTSGGQETQYF. In DNA form, the CDR3 reads TGTGCCAGCAGCCAAACCGGGACTAGCGGGGGCCAAGAGACCCAGTACTTC.